This T cell receptor (beta chain) was recovered during a study of beta chain features in type 1 diabetes (dated by TCRdb to the late 2010s). At the level of the whole study: No differences in mean age, gender distribution, total cell number or subset yield were found between patients and healthy donors. A total of 107,917,701 sorted cells were examined across all samples, and a strong correlation was observed between cell number per subset and RNA yield. Regulatory and stem cell-like memory subsets were isolated from only 8 patients and roughly 8 healthy donors, whereas naive and central memory subsets came from all 28 donors. In the study, recently diagnosed type 1 diabetes patients and matched healthy donors were compared on the TCRB repertoires of their sorted circulating CD4+ T cell subsets.

Each donor gave one peripheral blood draw, roughly 0.11 L on average, collected into heparinised tubes. Using a panel that included CD45RO, CCR7, CD25, CD127, CD95 and CD27, naive, central memory, regulatory and stem cell-like memory CD4+ T cells were sorted on a BD FACSAria II. A purity above 95% was achieved for all sorted populations. PBMCs were isolated right away by Lymphoprep density gradient centrifugation and were stained directly, without culture. So that batch effects would be minimized, each experiment stained and sorted samples in pairs, pairing one healthy donor with one patient. All of the isolated RNA was reverse transcribed with the High Capacity cDNA Reverse Transcription Kit, so expressed TCRB transcripts were sequenced. Naive, central memory and regulatory T cell samples underwent deep immunoSEQ sequencing, averaging roughly 3.5 million total reads per sample. Sorted cells were lysed in RLT buffer and RNA was extracted with DNase-treated RNeasy Micro or Mini kits, depending on cell number. Each cell subset was processed on its own to prevent cross-contamination, while patient and healthy donor samples were processed together. The immunoSEQ multiplex PCR was used to amplify TCRB sequences from cDNA, yielding 87-bp fragments that span the CDR3 region. The amplicons were sequenced using the Illumina HiSeq platform. As for how the authors treated the data: Synthetic template baselines were used to correct PCR bias computationally, reads within Hamming distance 2 were collapsed together, and singletons that could not be merged were discarded. Reads were aligned to IMGT to assign V, D and J genes, CDR3 length, and insertions or deletions at six rearrangement sites. Within each subset, clonotype counts were normalized to sorted cell number, after which true diversity and Gini coefficients were computed with the tcR R package. The overlap coefficient, calculated on TCRB nucleotide sequences, was used to quantify repertoire sharing. As a proxy for the pre-selection repertoire, out-of-frame TCRB sequences from naive cells were analyzed. Not all clones reach the TCRdb copy of this immuneACCESS table, which keeps in-frame sequences only. Checked studies attribute under half of the gap to unresolved V genes and leave the rest unexplained. D and trimming come from the DNA, and the V and J calls and clone size come from that table. The sample has a few hundred thousand clones on record, 16% of them singletons. Approximately 0.086% of the sample rests with the top ten.

As for this clone: The antigen it recognizes is unknown. Per-base quality was not reported, and no clone a single base away is much larger than it.

From its cysteine to its phenylalanine, the CDR3 spans 14 amino acids. Only the CDR3 region is kept as DNA, spanning 42 bases read in frame from base 1. The germline V gene encodes CDR1 SGHDN and CDR2 FVKESK. V has 4 bases trimmed and J has 9 bases trimmed; junction bases matching no gene number 7. General study outcomes and caveats: Only small numbers of individuals were included in the HLA sub-analyses, which left unresolved whether HLA type had any influence on TCRB rearrangement. A moderate but significant shortening of TCRB CDR3 length was observed in type 1 diabetes patients in all four CD4+ subsets. Because cDNA was sequenced instead of genomic DNA, activated cells with high expression could be over-represented, although the groups did not differ in activation or CD3 levels. Naive, central memory and regulatory TCRB repertoires appeared to be more alike among patients than among healthy donors. At VDJ recombination sites, type 1 diabetes patients had fewer insertions and more deleted nucleotides, which implies abnormalities in thymic rearrangement. PCR may preferentially amplify shorter templates, but because patient and control samples were amplified and corrected together, any resulting skew would affect both groups equally.

Sequenced material: naive CD4+ T cells from blood. According to the study, the label for this sample's cell subset or site signals: true naive CD4+ T cells. This sequence was found in a man aged 25 to 40 with type 1 diabetes. The chain uses TRBV14 and TRBJ2-1, and 9 bases in between align with TRBD1. The CDR3 sequence is CASSPRTGDGEQFF. The DNA sequence reads TGTGCCAGCAGCCCCAGGACAGGGGACGGTGAGCAGTTCTTC. With all but the CDR3 taken from the reference TRBV14 and TRBJ2-1 genes, the full variable domain is: EAGVTQFPSHSVIEKGQTVTLRCDPISGHDNLYWYRRVMGKEIKFLLHFVKESKQDESGMPNNRFLAERTGGTYSTLKVQPAELEDSGVYFCASSPRTGDGEQFFGPGTRLTVL.